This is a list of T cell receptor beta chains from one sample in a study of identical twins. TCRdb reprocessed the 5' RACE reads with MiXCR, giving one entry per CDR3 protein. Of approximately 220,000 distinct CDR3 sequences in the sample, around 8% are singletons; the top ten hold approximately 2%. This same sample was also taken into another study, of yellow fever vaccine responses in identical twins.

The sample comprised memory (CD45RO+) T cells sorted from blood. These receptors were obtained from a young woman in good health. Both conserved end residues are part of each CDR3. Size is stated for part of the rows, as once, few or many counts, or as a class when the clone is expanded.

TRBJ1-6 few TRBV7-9 CASSFRTGGDNSPLHF
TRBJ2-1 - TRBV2 CASSEWGYNEQFF
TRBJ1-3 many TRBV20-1 CSAREGWGSGNTIYF
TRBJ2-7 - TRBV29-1 CSVDEGYEQYF
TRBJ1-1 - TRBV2 CASTEGLSGTEAFF
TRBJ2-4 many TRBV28 CASNGGAAKNIQYF
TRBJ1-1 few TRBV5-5 CASSLSGWTEAFF
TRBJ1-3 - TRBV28 CASSAIDSSSGNSIYF
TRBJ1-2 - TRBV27 CASRAPGQGRPGYTF
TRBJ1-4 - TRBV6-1 CASRPGTGREKLFF
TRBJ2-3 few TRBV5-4 CASSKTSRVDTQYF
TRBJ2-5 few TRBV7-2 CASSLRTTGKETQYF
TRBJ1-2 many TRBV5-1 CASSLVDTGTDGYTF
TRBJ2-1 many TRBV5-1 CASISLKLAETVYNEQFF
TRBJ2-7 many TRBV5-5 CASSLDFFSYEQYF
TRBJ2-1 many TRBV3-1 CASSLKTTSYNEQFF
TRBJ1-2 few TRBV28 CASSLSGAGYTF